This TCR beta chain originates from a study of Graves' ophthalmopathy and Graves' hyperthyroidism. Amplified material comprised TCR beta CDR3 regions derived from RNA transcripts. The workflow started with a first-round RT-PCR run with HTBI primers and then moved on to a second-round multiplex PCR. In TCRdb, the multiplex PCR reads were re-called with MiXCR into one record per CDR3 protein. The data contain around 1.1 million distinct CDR3 sequences, approximately 35% of them singletons. Trimming cost V 7 bases and J 2 bases; bases outside gene matches: 10. Germline V gene sequence: CDR1 SNHLY, CDR2 FYNNEI. This CDR3 is 15 amino acids long.

The sample was peripheral blood or thyroid tissue (not recorded which). The chain has TRBV2 and TRBJ2-7; 8 bases agree with TRBD1. This TCR was recovered from an adult man with Graves' hyperthyroidism. The DNA of the CDR3 is TGTGCCAGCACCACGACAGGGGAAAACACCTACGAGCAGTACTTC. Translation: CASTTTGENTYEQYF.